This T cell receptor beta chain was profiled in a study of shared clonotypes between healthy human individuals. Study findings and constraints: An effect of sequencing depth on clonotype sharing among donors was expected. Among the subsets, naive ones generally showed larger estimated richness than memory ones.

For this clone: The antigen is unknown. The same CDR3 is also encoded by other DNA sequences in this sample.

Per the original methods: Junction-only sequences without quality scores were provided by ImmunoSEQ, so filtering was different. Using immunoSEQ multiplex PCR, the repertoire was profiled, and TCRdb retains in-frame clones only, with some absent. That table is the source of V, J and clone size, and D and trimming were worked out from the DNA. The sample lists 600,000 or so clones; roughly 95% were seen once. Germline values: CDR1 SEHNR, CDR2 FQNEAQ (reference sequence). This CDR3 comprises 11 residues. Naive CD8 cells lacked CD45RO, underwent positive selection for CCR7 and left out terminally differentiated effector memory CD45RA+ cells. Recent acute infections and vaccinations were absent in the healthy HIV-negative adult donors.

V and J are TRBV7-9 and TRBJ2-5; no firm D call. TRBJ2-7 explains the end of the DNA better; the J call may be wrong. The receptor comes from a woman younger than 45 in good health. Sequencing used naive CD8+ T cells sorted from blood. The chain's CDR3 is CASSSPSEQYF. The CDR3 DNA follows: TGTGCCAGCAGCTCCCCCTCCGAGCAGTACTTC.